The 21 T cell receptor beta chains in this list originate from one sample, sequenced in a study of T cell changes during pregnancy in multiple sclerosis. Generated by immunoSEQ multiplex PCR, the TCRdb table keeps only in-frame clones and is missing some. The sample lists under 75,000 clones, over 85% seen once, with approximately 3.3% in the top ten. The input for sequencing was CD8+ T cells from peripheral blood mononuclear cells, taken in the second trimester of pregnancy. Source of these receptors: a female donor with multiple sclerosis, enrolled in a pregnancy study.

The chain recombines TRBV30 with TRBJ2-7, with TRBD1 matching 9 bases. This CDR3 comprises 14 residues. V shed 0 bases and J 1 base; nucleotides not matched to a gene: 1. The V gene's germline CDR1 is GTSNPN and CDR2 SVGIG (reference sequence). CDR3 residues: CAWSVGTGSYEQYF. The CDR3 DNA sequence: TGTGCCTGGAGTGTCGGGACAGGGTCCTACGAGCAGTACTTC.

The V and J genes are TRBV7-3 and TRBJ2-1; TRBD2 might be the D (6 bases). Trimming cost V 3 bases and J 1 base, with 13 bases left between them. Germline V gene sequence: CDR1 SGHTA, CDR2 FQGTGA. The CDR3 has 16 residues. CDR3 nucleotide sequence: TGTGCCAGCAGCTTTGAAGCGGGCAATTCCTACAATGAGCAGTTCTTC. Protein product: CASSFEAGNSYNEQFF.

The V gene is TRBV2, the J gene TRBJ1-2, with D perhaps TRBD1 (6 bases). Trimming took 4 bases from V and 2 from J, leaving 8 bases between them. Per the germline V gene, CDR1 is SNHLY and CDR2 is FYNNEI. The CDR3 contains 13 residues. CDR3 in amino acids: CASSATGNYGYTF. In DNA form, the CDR3 reads TGTGCCAGCAGTGCCACAGGGAACTATGGCTACACCTTC. Complete variable domain (other parts from reference TRBV2 and TRBJ1-2): EPEVTQTPSHQVTQMGQEVILRCVPISNHLYFYWYRQILGQKVEFLVSFYNNEISEKSEIFDDQFSVERPDGSNFTLKIRSTKLEDSAMYFCASSATGNYGYTFGSGTRLTVV.

The J gene is TRBJ1-4, the V gene TRBV2; 9 nucleotides line up with TRBD1. Germline V gene lookup returns CDR1 SNHLY and CDR2 FYNNEI. The trim removed 6 bases at V and 6 bases at J, leaving 8 bases unmatched. The CDR3 runs 15 residues. CDR3 nucleotides: TGTGCCAGCAGAACTTGGACAGGGGCAGATGAAAAACTGTTTTTT. This sequence encodes CASRTWTGADEKLFF. Variable domain in full (rest from reference TRBV2 and TRBJ1-4): EPEVTQTPSHQVTQMGQEVILRCVPISNHLYFYWYRQILGQKVEFLVSFYNNEISEKSEIFDDQFSVERPDGSNFTLKIRSTKLEDSAMYFCASRTWTGADEKLFFGSGTQLSVL.

This chain uses TRBV19 with TRBJ2-7; a weak D match, TRBD2 (6 bases). Germline CDR1 and CDR2: LNHDA and SQIVND (reference sequence). V dropped 7 bases and J dropped 5 bases, with 18 bases sitting between them. This CDR3 has 14 amino acids. This chain's CDR3 is CASTPTGGIDEQYF. CDR3 nucleotide sequence: TGTGCCAGTACCCCAACGGGCGGGATAGACGAGCAGTACTTC.

This chain uses TRBV5-4 with TRBJ2-7, with D tentatively TRBD2 (5 bases). The CDR3 runs to 13 residues. V gave up 4 bases and J gave up 2 bases, with 10 bases separating them. Germline loops: CDR1 SGHNT, CDR2 YYREEE (reference sequence). CDR3 in amino acids: CASSVIGAYEQYF. The DNA for the CDR3 is TGTGCCAGCAGCGTAATCGGGGCCTACGAGCAGTACTTC.

CDR3 in DNA: TGTGCCAGCAGTTACTTCCCAGCTAACTATGGCTACACCTTC. Protein product: CASSYFPANYGYTF. The chain employs TRBV6-6 and TRBJ1-2; D unclear. The CDR3 runs 14 residues. The V and J ends lost 1 base and 0 bases respectively, with 6 bases between them. CDR1 and CDR2 (germline): MNHNY, SVGAGI (reference sequence).

The rearrangement uses TRBV7-9 and TRBJ2-3; unclear D gene. The CDR3 sequence is 12 residues long. V gave up 6 bases and J gave up 3 bases, with 7 bases separating them. Germline CDR1 SEHNR, CDR2 FQNEAQ (reference sequence). DNA of the CDR3: TGTGCCAGCAGTTCTAATACAGATACGCAGTATTTT. The encoded protein is CASSSNTDTQYF.

This clone was seen a single time. This chain connects TRBV7-9 to TRBJ2-5; D may be TRBD1 (6 bases). CDR1 is SEHNR, CDR2 FQNEAQ, per germline (reference sequence). The CDR3 extends over 14 amino acids. V dropped 5 bases and J dropped 5 bases, with 15 bases sitting between them. The CDR3 is CASSGTQGSETQYF. The CDR3 DNA reads TGTGCCAGCAGCGGAACACAGGGCAGCGAGACCCAGTACTTC.

This clone was seen once. The gene calls are TRBV6-1 and TRBJ2-1; the D is unclear. Germline V gene lookup returns CDR1 MNHNS and CDR2 SASEGT. V lost 1 base to trimming and J lost 8 bases, with 6 bases between them. The CDR3 has 12 amino acids. The CDR3 DNA is TGTGCCAGCAGTGAAGTTACGGATGAGCAGTTCTTC. As protein: CASSEVTDEQFF.

The chain couples TRBV2 to TRBJ1-3; 9 bases are a match to TRBD1. The V segment lost 3 bases and the J segment 8 bases; nucleotides outside the gene matches: 2. Germline loops: CDR1 SNHLY, CDR2 FYNNEI. The CDR3 runs 13 residues. CDR3 sequence (DNA): TGTGCCAGCAGTGAGGACAGGGGCCACACCATATATTTT. It specifies CASSEDRGHTIYF.

The chain carries TRBV7-8 and TRBJ1-1, with unresolved D. Trimming shortened V by 2 bases and J by 0 bases, and 13 bases separated the two germline ends. The CDR3 extends over 16 amino acids. Germline V CDR1 and CDR2: SGHVS, FQNEAQ. The CDR3 DNA sequence: TGTGCCAGCAGCTTACGAGAGTCAATCATGAACACTGAAGCTTTCTTT. It yields the protein CASSLRESIMNTEAFF. Together with reference TRBV7-8 and TRBJ1-1, the CDR3 gives the full variable domain: GAGVSQSPRYKVAKRGQDVALRCDPISGHVSLFWYQQALGQGPEFLTYFQNEAQLDKSGLPSDRFFAERPEGSVSTLKIQRTQQEDSAVYLCASSLRESIMNTEAFFGQGTRLTVV.

V gene TRBV28 combines with J gene TRBJ2-7, with TRBD2 identical over 11 bases. The length of the CDR3 is 17 residues. With 3 bases clipped from V and 2 bases from J, the junction kept 9 bases outside the gene matches. Germline values: CDR1 MDHEN, CDR2 SYDVKM. The CDR3: CASSFTGLAGRTYEQYF. CDR3 coding DNA: TGTGCCAGCAGTTTCACCGGACTAGCGGGTCGAACCTACGAGCAGTACTTC.

This clone was seen a few times. The chain links TRBV7-9 to TRBJ1-2, with TRBD1 matching 8 bases. V was pared by 5 bases and J by 7 bases, with 3 bases of the junction left unmatched. Germline assignment: CDR1 SEHNR and CDR2 FQNEAQ (reference sequence). The CDR3 sequence is 12 residues long. CDR3 loop: CASSLGQAGYTF. DNA of the CDR3: TGTGCCAGCAGCCTGGGACAGGCTGGCTACACCTTC.

The rearrangement joins TRBV28 to TRBJ2-5, with 11 bases fitting TRBD1. From germline, CDR1 is MDHEN and CDR2 SYDVKM. The CDR3 sequence is 16 residues long. V shed 5 bases, J shed 0 bases, and the junction held 5 bases outside the gene matches. The CDR3 here is CASSSRDRGYQETQYF. The CDR3 region has the DNA TGTGCCAGCAGTAGCCGGGACAGGGGGTACCAAGAGACCCAGTACTTC.

V gene TRBV6-5 combines with J gene TRBJ1-4; 7 bases are a match to TRBD1. J lost 3 bases, V lost 6 bases, and 4 bases had no gene match. This CDR3 is 14 amino acids long. The germline CDR1 and CDR2 sequences are MNHEY and SVGAGI. CDR3 in DNA: TGTGCCAGCAGCCGGGACAGTTCTAATGAAAAACTGTTTTTT. This gives the protein CASSRDSSNEKLFF.

V usage is TRBV25-1 and J usage is TRBJ1-2; D may be TRBD1 (6 bases). This CDR3 contains 15 residues. Trimming removed 1 base from V and 5 bases from J, with 14 bases in between. In germline, CDR1 is MGHDK, CDR2 SYGVNS. The DNA of the CDR3 is TGTGCCAGCAGTGAATCCCAGGGGAAGAGTTATGGCTACACCTTC. It specifies CASSESQGKSYGYTF.

The chain carries TRBV30 and TRBJ2-1, with D unresolved. With 2 bases removed from V and 6 bases from J, the gap between germline ends came to 5 bases. This CDR3 spans 11 amino acids. Germline CDR1 GTSNPN, CDR2 SVGIG (reference sequence). The CDR3 here is CAWSLLNEQFF. The CDR3 DNA is TGTGCCTGGAGTCTACTCAATGAGCAGTTCTTC.

The chain couples TRBV12-5 to TRBJ1-1; 10 nucleotides line up with TRBD1. Losses at the gene ends were 6 bases for V and 0 bases for J; bases not matched to a gene: 10. The CDR3 has 17 residues. From germline, CDR1 is LGHNT and CDR2 FRNRAP. The CDR3 DNA follows: TGTGCTAGTGGCACCGGGACAGGGGATAGGATGAACACTGAAGCTTTCTTT. This codes for CASGTGTGDRMNTEAFF.

This clone came up a few times. This sequence joins TRBV4-3 and TRBJ1-1, with D tentatively TRBD1 (5 bases). In germline, CDR1 is LGHNA, CDR2 YSLEER. The CDR3 covers 14 residues. The V end lost 3 bases, the J end lost 6 bases, and 14 bases lay between the germline ends. CDR3 amino acids: CASSHAKGKAEAFF. CDR3 coding DNA: TGCGCCAGCAGCCACGCCAAGGGGAAGGCTGAAGCTTTCTTT.

The chain carries TRBV27 and TRBJ1-2; no clear D. CDR3 length: 14 amino acids. Germline V gene lookup returns CDR1 MNHEY and CDR2 SMNVEV (reference sequence). Trimming removed 10 bases from V and 3 bases from J, with 18 bases in between. The CDR3 protein is CATGGGLEDYGYTF. In nucleotides, the CDR3 is TGTGCCACAGGTGGAGGGCTAGAGGACTATGGCTACACCTTC.